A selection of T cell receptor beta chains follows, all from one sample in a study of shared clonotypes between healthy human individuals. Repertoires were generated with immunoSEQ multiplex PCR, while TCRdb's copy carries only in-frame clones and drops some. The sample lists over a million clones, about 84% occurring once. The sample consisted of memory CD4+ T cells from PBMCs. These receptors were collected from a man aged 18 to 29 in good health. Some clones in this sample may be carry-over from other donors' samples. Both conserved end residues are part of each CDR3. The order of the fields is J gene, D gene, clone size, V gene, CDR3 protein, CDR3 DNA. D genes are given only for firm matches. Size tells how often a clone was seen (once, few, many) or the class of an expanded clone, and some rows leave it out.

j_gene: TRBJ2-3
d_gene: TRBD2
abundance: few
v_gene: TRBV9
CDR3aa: CASSVAGGLPGDTQYF
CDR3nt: TGTGCCAGCAGCGTAGCGGGAGGCCTCCCGGGGGATACGCAGTATTTT

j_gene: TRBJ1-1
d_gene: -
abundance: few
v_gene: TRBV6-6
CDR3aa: CASSYSISTEAFF
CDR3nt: TGTGCCAGCAGTTACTCTATCAGCACTGAAGCTTTCTTT

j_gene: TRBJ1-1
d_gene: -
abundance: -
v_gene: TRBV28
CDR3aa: CASSGLQKGDTEAFF
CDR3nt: TGTGCCAGCAGTGGGCTGCAAAAAGGGGACACTGAAGCTTTCTTT

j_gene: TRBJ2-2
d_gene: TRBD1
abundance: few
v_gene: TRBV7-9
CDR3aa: CASSSQQGAGELFF
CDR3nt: TGTGCCAGCAGCAGCCAACAGGGGGCCGGGGAGCTGTTTTTT

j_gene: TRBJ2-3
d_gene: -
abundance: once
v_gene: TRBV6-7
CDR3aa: CASSLTPASTDTQYF
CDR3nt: TGTGCCAGCAGTCTGACTCCAGCTAGCACAGATACGCAGTATTTT

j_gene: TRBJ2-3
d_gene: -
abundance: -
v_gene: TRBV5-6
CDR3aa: CASSFSGTQYF
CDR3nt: TGTGCCAGCAGCTTTTCTGGTACGCAGTATTTT

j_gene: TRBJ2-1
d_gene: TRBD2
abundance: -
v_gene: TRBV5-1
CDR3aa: CASSFQSGSVNNEQFF
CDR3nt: TGCGCCAGCAGCTTCCAAAGCGGGAGTGTGAACAATGAGCAGTTCTTC

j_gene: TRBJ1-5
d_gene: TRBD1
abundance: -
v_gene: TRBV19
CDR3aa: CASSITTGANQPQHF
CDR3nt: TGTGCCAGTAGTATAACGACAGGGGCCAATCAGCCCCAGCATTTT

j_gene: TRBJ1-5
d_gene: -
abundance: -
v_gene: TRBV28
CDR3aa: CASTALNQPQHF
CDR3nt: TGTGCCAGCACCGCCCTTAATCAGCCCCAGCATTTT

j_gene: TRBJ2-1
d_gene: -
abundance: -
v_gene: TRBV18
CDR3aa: CASSPNTGSNEQFF
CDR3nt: TGTGCCAGCTCACCAAACACGGGCTCAAATGAGCAGTTCTTC

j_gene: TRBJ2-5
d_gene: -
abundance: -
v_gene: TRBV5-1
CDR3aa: CASTLGIQETQYF
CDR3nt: TGCGCCAGCACCTTGGGAATCCAAGAGACCCAGTACTTC

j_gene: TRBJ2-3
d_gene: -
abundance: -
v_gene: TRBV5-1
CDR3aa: CASSRSGSDTQYF
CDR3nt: TGCGCCAGCAGCCGTTCGGGGTCAGATACGCAGTATTTT

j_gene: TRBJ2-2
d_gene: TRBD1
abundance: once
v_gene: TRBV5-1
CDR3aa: CASSLQGAPGELFF
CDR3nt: TGCGCCAGCAGCTTACAGGGGGCGCCCGGGGAGCTGTTTTTT

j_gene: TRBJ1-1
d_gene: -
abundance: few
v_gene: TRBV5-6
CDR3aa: CASSGGRSWGTEAFF
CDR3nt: TGTGCCAGCAGCGGGGGACGGAGCTGGGGCACTGAAGCTTTCTTT

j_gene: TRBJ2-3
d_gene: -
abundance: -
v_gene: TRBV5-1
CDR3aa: CASSHTSDTQYF
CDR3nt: TGCGCCAGCAGCCACACCTCAGATACGCAGTATTTT

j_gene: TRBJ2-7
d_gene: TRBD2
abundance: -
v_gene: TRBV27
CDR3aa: CASSLMASGSYEQYF
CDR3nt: TGTGCCAGCAGTTTAATGGCTAGCGGTTCCTACGAGCAGTACTTC